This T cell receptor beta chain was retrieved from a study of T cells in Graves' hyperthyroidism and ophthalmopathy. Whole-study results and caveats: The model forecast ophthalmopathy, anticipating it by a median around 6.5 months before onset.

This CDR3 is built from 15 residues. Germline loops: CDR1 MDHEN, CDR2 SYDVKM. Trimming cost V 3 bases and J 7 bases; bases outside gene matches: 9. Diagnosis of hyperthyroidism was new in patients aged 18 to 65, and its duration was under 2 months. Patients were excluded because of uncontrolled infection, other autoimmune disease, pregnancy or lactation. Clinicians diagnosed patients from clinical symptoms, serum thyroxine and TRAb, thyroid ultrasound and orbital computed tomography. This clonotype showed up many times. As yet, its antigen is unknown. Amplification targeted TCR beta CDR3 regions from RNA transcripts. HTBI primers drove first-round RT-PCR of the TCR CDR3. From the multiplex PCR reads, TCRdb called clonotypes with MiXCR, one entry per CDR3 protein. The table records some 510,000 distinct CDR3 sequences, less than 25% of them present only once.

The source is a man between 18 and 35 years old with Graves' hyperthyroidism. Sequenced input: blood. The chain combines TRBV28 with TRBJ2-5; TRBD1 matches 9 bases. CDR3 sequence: CASSLAPGQGGTQYF. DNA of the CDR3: TGTGCCAGCAGTTTGGCGCCGGGACAGGGTGGGACCCAGTACTTC.